Shown below are 15 T cell receptor beta chains from a single sample sequenced in a study of cytomegalovirus exposure and HLA in healthy donors. The protocol was immunoSEQ multiplex PCR, while the TCRdb copy is restricted to in-frame clones and leaves out a portion. The sample carries 150,000 to 200,000 clones, approximately 81% recorded once. Sequencing used PBMCs. These receptors were obtained from a man younger than 35 in good health and CMV-seropositive.

The chain couples TRBV5-5 to TRBJ2-7; D might be TRBD2 (5 bases). Trimming cost V 4 bases and J 3 bases, with 11 bases left between them. The CDR3 is 13 amino acids. The germline gives CDR1 SGHKS, CDR2 YYEKEE (reference sequence). The CDR3 is CASSGEAGYEQYF. For the CDR3, the DNA is TGTGCCAGCAGCGGCGAGGCGGGCTACGAGCAGTACTTC.

This chain connects TRBV12-5 to TRBJ1-4, with D maybe TRBD1 (5 bases). The V and J ends lost 0 bases and 8 bases respectively, with 10 bases between them. This CDR3 is built from 14 residues. Germline loops: CDR1 LGHNT, CDR2 FRNRAP. The CDR3 spells CASGLVGGEEKLFF. The DNA for the CDR3 is TGTGCTAGTGGTTTGGTCGGGGGAGAGGAAAAACTGTTTTTT.

This chain joins TRBV18 and TRBJ2-2; 8 bases fit TRBD1. The CDR3 has 14 residues. J lost 10 bases, V lost 3 bases, and 7 bases had no gene match. The germline CDR1 and CDR2 sequences are KGHSH and LQKENI. CDR3 amino acids: CASSPEQGEVELFF. CDR3 DNA: TGTGCCAGCTCACCGGAACAGGGGGAGGTGGAGCTGTTTTTT.

This clone was counted once. The rearrangement joins TRBV5-4 to TRBJ1-1; 7 bases are a match to TRBD1. V shed 3 bases, J shed 5 bases, and the junction held 4 bases outside the gene matches. The V gene's germline CDR1 is SGHNT and CDR2 YYREEE (reference sequence). The CDR3 is 13 residues long. CDR3 in amino acids: CASSYTGVTEAFF. In nucleotides, the CDR3 is TGTGCCAGCAGCTATACAGGGGTAACTGAAGCTTTCTTT.

The V and J genes are TRBV27 and TRBJ2-5; 7 positions agree with TRBD1. CDR1 is MNHEY and CDR2 is SMNVEV in the germline V gene (reference sequence). This CDR3 contains 15 residues. Trimming cost V 2 bases and J 4 bases; bases outside gene matches: 7. CDR3 bases: TGTGCCAGCAGTTTAAGGAAGGGGGCCGGAGAGACCCAGTACTTC. Its translation: CASSLRKGAGETQYF.

The chain uses TRBV5-1 and TRBJ1-1; no reliable D call. The germline V and J ends were trimmed by 0 bases and 1 base, with 4 bases remaining between them. From germline, CDR1 is SGHRS and CDR2 YFSETQ. The CDR3 spans 13 residues. CDR3 sequence: CASSLGANTEAFF. CDR3 DNA: TGCGCCAGCAGCTTGGGAGCGAACACTGAAGCTTTCTTT.

The chain has TRBV28 and TRBJ1-2; TRBD1 matches 7 bases. Losses at the gene ends were 7 bases for V and 3 bases for J; bases not matched to a gene: 8. CDR3 length: 14 amino acids. The germline gives CDR1 MDHEN, CDR2 SYDVKM. CDR3 loop: CASTDGTAYYGYTF. The CDR3 DNA is TGTGCCAGCACCGATGGGACAGCGTACTATGGCTACACCTTC.

The chain is built from TRBV5-1 and TRBJ1-4, with D tentatively TRBD1 (5 bases). V lost 0 bases and J 7 bases, leaving 16 bases between the germline ends. There are 16 residues in the CDR3. CDR1 is SGHRS and CDR2 is YFSETQ in the germline V gene. The CDR3 protein is CASSLAGGQGGEKLFF. The CDR3 DNA is TGCGCCAGCAGCTTGGCCGGTGGGCAGGGTGGTGAAAAACTGTTTTTT. Looking up the rest from reference TRBV5-1 and TRBJ1-4 gives the full variable domain: KAGVTQTPRYLIKTRGQQVTLSCSPISGHRSVSWYQQTPGQGLQFLFEYFSETQRNKGNFPGRFSGRQFSNSRSEMNVSTLELGDSALYLCASSLAGGQGGEKLFFGSGTQLSVL.

The chain links TRBV28 to TRBJ1-5; 12 nucleotides line up with TRBD1. The CDR3 is made up of 15 amino acids. Germline V gives CDR1 MDHEN, CDR2 SYDVKM. J lost 2 bases, V lost 6 bases, and 2 bases had no gene match. The DNA for the CDR3 is TGTGCCAGCAGGGGGACAGGGGGCGGCAATCAGCCCCAGCATTTT. The encoded protein is CASRGTGGGNQPQHF.

The chain links TRBV7-6 to TRBJ2-3, with a weak D call TRBD1 (5 bases). CDR1 is SGHVS, CDR2 FNYEAQ, per germline. The CDR3 extends over 12 amino acids. Trimming removed 5 bases from V and 5 bases from J, with 8 bases in between. The CDR3 nucleotides are TGTGCCAGCAGCCTAGACAGAGATACGCAGTATTTT. Amino acid sequence: CASSLDRDTQYF. The entire variable domain, with the rest obtained from reference TRBV7-6 and TRBJ2-3, is as follows: GAGVSQSPRYKVTKRGQDVALRCDPISGHVSLYWYRQALGQGPEFLTYFNYEAQQDKSGLPNDRFSAERPEGSISTLTIQRTEQRDSAMYRCASSLDRDTQYFGPGTRLTVL.

In its sample, this clone was seen once. The CDR3 coding sequence is TGTGCCTGGACCCAGCCACAGCATTTGAACACCGGGGAGCTGTTTTTT. Translating it yields CAWTQPQHLNTGELFF. The chain recombines TRBV30 with TRBJ2-2, with unresolved D. This CDR3 has 16 residues. Trimming took off 4 bases at V and 1 base at J, with 16 bases between the two ends. The germline V gene encodes CDR1 GTSNPN and CDR2 SVGIG (reference sequence).

This clone was counted a few times. The chain has TRBV30 and TRBJ1-3; D gene uncertain. The germline V gene encodes CDR1 GTSNPN and CDR2 SVGIG (reference sequence). This CDR3 contains 10 residues. V was trimmed by 6 bases and J by 4 bases, leaving 4 bases between them. CDR3 residues: CACRGNTIYF. In DNA form, the CDR3 reads TGTGCCTGTCGGGGAAACACCATATATTTT.

This clone was seen more than once but under ten times. V is TRBV2 and J is TRBJ1-5; D unclear. This CDR3 comprises 8 residues. The ends were cut back, 9 bases at V and 10 bases at J, with 4 bases in the middle. Germline V gene sequence: CDR1 SNHLY, CDR2 FYNNEI. CDR3 residues: CASRPQHF. The DNA of the CDR3 is TGTGCCAGTCGTCCCCAGCATTTT. The complete variable domain, with remaining parts taken from reference TRBV2 and TRBJ1-5, reads EPEVTQTPSHQVTQMGQEVILRCVPISNHLYFYWYRQILGQKVEFLVSFYNNEISEKSEIFDDQFSVERPDGSNFTLKIRSTKLEDSAMYFCASRPQHFGDGTRLSIL.

The DNA for the CDR3 is TGTGCCAGCGGTGGCAGAATCAAACAAGAGACCCAGTACTTC. Amino acids: CASGGRIKQETQYF. The genes are TRBV7-8 and TRBJ2-5; no firm D call. CDR1 SGHVS and CDR2 FQNEAQ come from the germline V gene. This CDR3 contains 14 residues. V was clipped by 8 bases and J by 2 bases, with 15 bases between them.

The chain carries TRBV4-1 and TRBJ2-7, with a tentative D call TRBD2 (6 bases). Germline loops: CDR1 MGHRA, CDR2 YSYEKL. V was trimmed by 1 base and J by 2 bases, leaving 12 bases between them. The CDR3 has 15 residues. For the CDR3, the DNA is TGCGCCAGCAGCCAAGTCATAGCGGTTACCTACGAGCAGTACTTC. Amino acids: CASSQVIAVTYEQYF.